This T cell receptor beta chain is from a study of T cell repertoires in cytomegalovirus infection. Study information: Researchers turned to recently identified HLA-C-restricted CMV epitopes as well as well-studied HLA-B-restricted ones. Public TCR beta signatures were indicative of both CMV infection and a matching HLA type.

In its sample, this clonotype was seen a few times. Its specificity is not known. General observations from the study: Ex vivo responses were dominated by HLA-C-restricted CMV-specific TCR beta clonotypes.

The CDR3 is made up of 18 amino acids. Germline CDR1 reads SGHVS; CDR2 reads FNYEAQ. Between the trimmed V and J ends, which lost 3 bases and 0 bases, there was a span of 17 bases. Using its own MiXCR run on the reads, TCRdb lists one record per CDR3 protein. The data show fewer than 85,000 distinct CDR3 sequences, about half seen once. This chain connects TRBV7-6 to TRBJ1-4; no definite D call. Sequencing used CD8+ T cells from cultured PBMCs, obtained from culture after CMV antigen stimulation. This TCR was recovered from a human donor in good health (CMV status not recorded). Some clones in this sample may be carry-over from other donors' samples. CDR3 DNA: TGTGCCAGCAGCTTGCGACAACGGGTTGTTGCAACTAATGAAAAACTGTTTTTT. Its protein is CASSLRQRVVATNEKLFF.